This entry is about one T cell receptor beta chain. What it binds is unknown. About 30,000 T cell genomes, or about 190 ng DNA, went into the sorted-subset replicate PCRs. Original data processing: Junction-only immunoSEQ sequences carried no quality scores, so filtering differed. Measured with immunoSEQ multiplex PCR; TCRdb has only the in-frame clones, and not every one. V and J calls and clone size follow that table, whereas D and trimming were derived from the DNA. Here the sample spans roughly 380,000 clones, about 96% being singletons. CDR1 is LNHNV and CDR2 is YYDKDF in the germline V gene (reference sequence). The CDR3 loop spans 14 amino acids. Trimming removed 0 bases from V and 7 bases from J, with 10 bases in between. The record originates from a study of shared clonotypes between healthy human individuals. Across the whole study: The composition of the donors was a couple of women and a few men aged 18 to 49.

General study findings and limits: All-four-donor shared clonotypes had higher generation probabilities than non-shared clonotypes did.

The receptor was derived from a young man in good health. This chain links TRBV15 with TRBJ2-1; D gene unclear. Sequences were obtained from memory CD8+ T cells sorted from blood. Documented subset: CD45RO+ cells pooled with CCR7-negative TemRA cells. CDR3 region: CATSRDLASNEQFF. The CDR3 bases are TGTGCCACCAGCAGAGATTTGGCTAGTAATGAGCAGTTCTTC.